This T cell receptor (beta chain) was recorded in a study of hypomethylating agent response in myelodysplastic syndrome. The protocol was immunoSEQ multiplex PCR, while the TCRdb copy is restricted to in-frame clones and leaves out a portion. The sample shows some 5,000 clones, 80% to 85% of them seen only once. V lost 1 base to trimming and J lost 2 bases, with 11 bases between them. CDR1 is LGHNA and CDR2 is YNFKEQ in the germline V gene. The CDR3 covers 15 residues. This clone was counted once. The source was bone marrow, collected before or after starting hypomethylating agent treatment for myelodysplastic syndrome (not recorded which). This chain links TRBV4-2 with TRBJ1-2; D gene unclear. The clonotype comes from a human donor with myelodysplastic syndrome. The CDR3 DNA follows: TGTGCCAGCAGCCAAGTAGACGGCCAGAACTATGGCTACACCTTC. Translating it yields CASSQVDGQNYGYTF.